The clone carrying this T cell receptor (beta chain) was counted at least ten times. Its antigen is currently unknown. The source of the sample is a study of T cells in Graves' hyperthyroidism and ophthalmopathy. Germline assignment: CDR1 MDHEN and CDR2 SYDVKM. CDR3 length: 16 amino acids. Losses at the gene ends were 2 bases for V and 8 bases for J; bases not matched to a gene: 9. There were TCR beta CDR3 regions amplified from RNA transcripts. An initial round of RT-PCR targeting the TCR CDR3 relied on the HTBI primer set. TCRdb processed the multiplex PCR reads anew with MiXCR; each CDR3 protein has one entry. The sample consists of hundreds of thousands of distinct CDR3 sequences, 15% to 20% of them appearing once. The diagnoses drew upon clinical symptoms, serum thyroxine and TRAb, thyroid ultrasound and orbital computed tomography. General study results and limits: Researchers found most expanded thyroid clonotypes above 0.001 in blood as well.

The chain has TRBV28 and TRBJ2-1; 10 bases are shared with TRBD2. The TCR sequence derives from a woman aged 25 to 39 with Graves' hyperthyroidism. Sequencing input: blood. CDR3 bases: TGTGCCAGCAGTTTAAGGGCTAGCGGGAGAGGCGATGAGCAGTTCTTC. It codes for CASSLRASGRGDEQFF.